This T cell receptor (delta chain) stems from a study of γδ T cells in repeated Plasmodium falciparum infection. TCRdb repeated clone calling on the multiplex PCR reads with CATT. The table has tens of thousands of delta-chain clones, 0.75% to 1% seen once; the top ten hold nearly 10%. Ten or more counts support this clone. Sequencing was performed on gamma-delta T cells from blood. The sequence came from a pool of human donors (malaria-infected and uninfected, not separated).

DNA of the CDR3: TGTGCCTGTGACGCACTTGACACCGATAAACTCATCTTT. Protein product: CACDALDTDKLIF. V usage is TRDV2 and J usage is TRDJ1; D is unclear. The CDR3 sequence is 13 residues long. V shed 3 bases and J shed 0 bases, with 7 bases lying between them. Germline V gene sequence: CDR1 GEAIGNYY, CDR2 EKD.